This T cell receptor beta chain comes out of a study of blood T cell repertoires in COVID-19. Study-level information: Samples representing acute and convalescent COVID-19 were sourced from the United States, Italy and Spain. Sources were T cells, B-cell-depleted T cells, or PBMCs; the material itself was cDNA or gDNA.

Trimming removed 2 bases from V and 5 bases from J, with 13 bases in between. The CDR3 sequence is 14 residues long. Germline lookup yields CDR1 SGHTA and CDR2 FQGNSA. Assay used: immunoSEQ multiplex PCR; TCRdb lists only in-frame clones, some missing. The sample shows some 510,000 clones, roughly 88% of them seen only once. The rearrangement links TRBV7-2 to TRBJ2-7, with D perhaps TRBD2 (6 bases). The receptor was isolated from a woman in her 40s who had recovered from COVID-19. The sample comprised PBMCs or T cells enriched from blood (not recorded which). CDR3 in DNA: TGTGCCAGCAGCTTAAGGCTAGCGTCACACGAGCAGTACTTC. It translates to CASSLRLASHEQYF.